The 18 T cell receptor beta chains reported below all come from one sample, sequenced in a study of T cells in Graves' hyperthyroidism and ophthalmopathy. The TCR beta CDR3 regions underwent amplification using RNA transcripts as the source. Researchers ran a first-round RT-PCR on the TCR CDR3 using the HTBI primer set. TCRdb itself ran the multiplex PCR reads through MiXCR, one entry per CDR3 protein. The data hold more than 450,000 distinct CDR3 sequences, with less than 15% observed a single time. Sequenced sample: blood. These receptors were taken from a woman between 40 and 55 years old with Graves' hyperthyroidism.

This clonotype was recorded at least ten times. The CDR3 region is CASNIGFREKLFF. The CDR3, as DNA: TGTGCCAGCAACATAGGCTTCCGTGAAAAACTGTTTTTT. V and J are TRBV2 and TRBJ1-4; D not resolved. The CDR3 spans 13 residues. V was pared by 7 bases and J by 7 bases, with 13 bases between. Germline CDR1 reads SNHLY; CDR2 reads FYNNEI.

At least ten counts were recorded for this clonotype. The CDR3 nucleotides are TGTGCCAGCAGTCCAACACCGGGACAGGGAATTTATGAGCAGTTCTTC. Amino acids: CASSPTPGQGIYEQFF. The chain is built from TRBV12-3 or TRBV12-4 and TRBJ2-1; 9 bases are a match to TRBD1. CDR3 length equals 16 residues. After removal of 5 bases from V and 8 bases from J, the junction contained 13 bases not matched to a gene.

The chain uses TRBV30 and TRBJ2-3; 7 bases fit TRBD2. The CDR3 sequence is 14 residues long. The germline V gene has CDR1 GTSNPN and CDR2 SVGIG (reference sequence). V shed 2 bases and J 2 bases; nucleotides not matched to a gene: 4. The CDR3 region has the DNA TGTGCCTGGAGTACAACTAGCGCCACAGATACGCAGTATTTT. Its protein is CAWSTTSATDTQYF.

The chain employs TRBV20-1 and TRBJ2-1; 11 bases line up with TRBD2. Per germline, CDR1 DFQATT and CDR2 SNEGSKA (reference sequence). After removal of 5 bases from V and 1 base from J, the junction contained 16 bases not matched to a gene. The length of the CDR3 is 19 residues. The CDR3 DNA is TGCAGTGCTCTTATAACAGGGCTAGCGGGAGGACGGTCCTACAATGAGCAGTTCTTC. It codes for CSALITGLAGGRSYNEQFF.

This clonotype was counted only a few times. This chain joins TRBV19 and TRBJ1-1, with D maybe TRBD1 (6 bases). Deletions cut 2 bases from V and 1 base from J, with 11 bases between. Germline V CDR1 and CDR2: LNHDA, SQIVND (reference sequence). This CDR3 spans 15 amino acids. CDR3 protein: CASSILGHPNTEAFF. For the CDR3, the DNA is TGTGCCAGTAGTATACTGGGACACCCGAACACTGAAGCTTTCTTT.

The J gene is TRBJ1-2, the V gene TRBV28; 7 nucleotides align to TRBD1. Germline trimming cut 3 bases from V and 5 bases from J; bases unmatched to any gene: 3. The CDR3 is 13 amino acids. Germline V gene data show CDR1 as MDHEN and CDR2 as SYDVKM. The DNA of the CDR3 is TGTGCCAGCAGTTTCCGGGGACAGTATGGCTACACCTTC. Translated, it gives CASSFRGQYGYTF.

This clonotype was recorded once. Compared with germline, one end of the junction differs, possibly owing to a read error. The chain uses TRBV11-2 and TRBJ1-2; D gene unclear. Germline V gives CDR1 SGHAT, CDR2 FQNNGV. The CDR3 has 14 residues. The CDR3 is CASSSLDGPYVYTF. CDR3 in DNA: TGTGCCAGCAGCTCATTGGACGGGCCCTATGTCTACACCTTC.

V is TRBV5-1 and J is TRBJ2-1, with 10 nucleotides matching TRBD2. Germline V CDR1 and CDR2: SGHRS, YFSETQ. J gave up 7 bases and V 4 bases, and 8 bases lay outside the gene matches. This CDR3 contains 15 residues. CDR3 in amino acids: CASSPASGSINEQFF. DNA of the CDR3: TGCGCCAGCAGCCCAGCTAGCGGGAGTATAAATGAGCAGTTCTTC.

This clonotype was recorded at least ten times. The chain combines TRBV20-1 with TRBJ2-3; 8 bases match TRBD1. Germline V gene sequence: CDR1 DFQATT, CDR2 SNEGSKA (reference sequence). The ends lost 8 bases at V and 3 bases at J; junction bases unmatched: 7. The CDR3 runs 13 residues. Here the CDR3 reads CSSTGTGTDTQYF. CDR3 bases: TGCAGTTCCACCGGGACAGGAACAGATACGCAGTATTTT.

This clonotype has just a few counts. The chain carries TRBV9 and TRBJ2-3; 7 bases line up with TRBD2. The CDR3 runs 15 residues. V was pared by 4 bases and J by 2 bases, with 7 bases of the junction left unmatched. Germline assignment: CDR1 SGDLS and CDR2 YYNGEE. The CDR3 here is CASSQRGGPTDTQYF. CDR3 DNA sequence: TGTGCCAGCAGCCAGCGGGGAGGCCCCACAGATACGCAGTATTTT.

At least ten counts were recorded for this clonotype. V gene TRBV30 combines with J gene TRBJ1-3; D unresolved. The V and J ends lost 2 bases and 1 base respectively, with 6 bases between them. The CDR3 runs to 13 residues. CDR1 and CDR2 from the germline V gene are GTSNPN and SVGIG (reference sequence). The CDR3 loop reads CAWSRWSGNTIYF. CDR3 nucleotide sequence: TGTGCCTGGAGTAGGTGGTCTGGAAACACCATATATTTT.

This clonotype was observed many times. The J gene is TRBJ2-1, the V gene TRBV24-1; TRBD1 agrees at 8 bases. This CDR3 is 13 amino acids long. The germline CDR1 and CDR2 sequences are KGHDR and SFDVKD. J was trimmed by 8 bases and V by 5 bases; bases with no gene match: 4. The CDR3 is CATSADRAYEQFF. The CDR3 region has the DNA TGTGCCACCAGTGCGGACAGGGCGTATGAGCAGTTCTTC.

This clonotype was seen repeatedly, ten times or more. The CDR3 DNA follows: TGTGCCAGCAGGAGTGGCGGGGGCGGGAGCACAGATACGCAGTATTTT. It codes for CASRSGGGGSTDTQYF. The chain employs TRBV12-3 or TRBV12-4 and TRBJ2-3; D is possibly TRBD2 (7 bases). V gave up 6 bases and J gave up 0 bases, with 16 bases separating them. CDR3 length: 16 amino acids.

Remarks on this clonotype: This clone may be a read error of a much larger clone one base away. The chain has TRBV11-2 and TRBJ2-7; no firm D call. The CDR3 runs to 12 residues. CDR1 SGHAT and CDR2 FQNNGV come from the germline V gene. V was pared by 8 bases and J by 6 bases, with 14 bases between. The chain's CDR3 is CASGVTSIEQYF. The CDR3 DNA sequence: TGTGCCAGCGGCGTAACGAGCATCGAGCAGTACTTC.

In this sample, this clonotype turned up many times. The CDR3 loop reads CASSFYAGVADTQYF. As DNA, the CDR3 is TGTGCCAGCAGTTTTTACGCGGGAGTTGCAGATACGCAGTATTTT. This chain joins TRBV28 and TRBJ2-3; 7 nucleotides agree with TRBD2. The V segment lost 3 bases and the J segment 4 bases; nucleotides outside the gene matches: 7. There are 15 residues in the CDR3. Per the germline V gene, CDR1 is MDHEN and CDR2 is SYDVKM.

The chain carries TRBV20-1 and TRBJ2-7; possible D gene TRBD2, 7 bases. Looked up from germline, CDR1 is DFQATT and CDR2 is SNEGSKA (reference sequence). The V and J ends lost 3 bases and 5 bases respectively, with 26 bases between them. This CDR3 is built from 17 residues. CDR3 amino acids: CSAREGVTSSTFHEQYF. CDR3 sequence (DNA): TGCAGTGCTAGGGAGGGGGTGACTAGCTCGACGTTCCACGAGCAGTACTTC.

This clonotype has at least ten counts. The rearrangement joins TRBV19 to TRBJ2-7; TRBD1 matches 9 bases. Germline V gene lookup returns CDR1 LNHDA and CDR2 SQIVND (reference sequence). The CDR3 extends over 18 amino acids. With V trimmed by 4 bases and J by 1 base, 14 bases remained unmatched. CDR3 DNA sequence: TGTGCCAGTAGTACACGTCCCGGGACAGGGTTTGGGTCCTACGAGCAGTACTTC. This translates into CASSTRPGTGFGSYEQYF.

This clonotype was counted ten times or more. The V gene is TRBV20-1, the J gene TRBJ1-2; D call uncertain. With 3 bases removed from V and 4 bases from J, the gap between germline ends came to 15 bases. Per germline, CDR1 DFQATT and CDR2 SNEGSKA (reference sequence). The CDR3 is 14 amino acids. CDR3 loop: CSASPVSGVYGYTF. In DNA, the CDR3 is TGCAGTGCTAGCCCCGTATCAGGCGTCTATGGCTACACCTTC.